These 15 T cell receptor beta chains came from one sample sequenced in a study of a mutant IDH1 vaccine in newly diagnosed glioma. Time point denoted: week 47, end of study. Vaccination used 300 ug of mutant IDH1 20-mer peptide per dose, with topical imiquimod. No cognate antigen is known for these TCRs. Repertoires were generated with immunoSEQ multiplex PCR, while TCRdb's copy carries only in-frame clones and drops some. The sample consists of tens of thousands of clones, around 86% of them appearing once. The sequencing used PBMCs, collected from a glioma patient whose treatment included an IDH1 peptide vaccine. These receptors originate from a woman between 45 and 65 years old with glioma.

CDR3 nucleotide sequence: TGTGCCAGCAGCCAGGACCCCTCTAGAGAGACCGGGGAGCTGTTTTTT. It codes for CASSQDPSRETGELFF. This chain uses TRBV4-2 with TRBJ2-2; no clear D gene. Germline V gene lookup returns CDR1 LGHNA and CDR2 YNFKEQ. The CDR3 is made up of 16 amino acids. V lost 3 bases to trimming and J lost 5 bases, with 16 bases between them.

A note on this clone: One end of the junction does not line up with germline, which may come from a read error. The rearrangement uses TRBV11-2 and TRBJ2-7, with D perhaps TRBD1 or TRBD2 (5 bases each). This CDR3 comprises 12 residues. Germline loops: CDR1 SGHAT, CDR2 FQNNGV. CDR3 protein: CASSLGQGRPDF. The CDR3 DNA is TGTGCCAGCAGCTTAGGGCAGGGACGGCCGGACTTC.

This clone was recorded a few times. This chain connects TRBV29-1 to TRBJ1-1; D is ambiguous. Germline CDR1 reads SQVTM; CDR2 reads ANQGSEA. This CDR3 has 11 residues. V was pared by 6 bases and J by 5 bases, with 10 bases between. CDR3: CSVLMPTEAFF. In DNA, the CDR3 is TGCAGCGTGCTCATGCCGACTGAAGCTTTCTTT.

The V call is TRBV6-1, the J call TRBJ2-5; 10 nucleotides align to TRBD1. The CDR3 is 14 amino acids. CDR1 and CDR2 (germline): MNHNS, SASEGT. V gave up 3 bases and J gave up 5 bases; unmatched junction bases: 3. CDR3 residues: CASSEGQGMETQYF. CDR3 DNA sequence: TGTGCCAGCAGTGAGGGACAGGGGATGGAGACCCAGTACTTC.

This chain links TRBV6-1 with TRBJ1-1; tentatively, D is TRBD1 (5 bases). The CDR3 has 13 amino acids. CDR1 and CDR2 from the germline V gene are MNHNS and SASEGT. Trimming removed 7 bases from V and 4 bases from J, with 13 bases in between. The CDR3 bases are TGTGCCAGCATAACGGGACGAGTCACTGAAGCTTTCTTT. Encoded protein: CASITGRVTEAFF.

The chain links TRBV4-1 to TRBJ1-5; 10 positions match TRBD1. Trimming took 4 bases from V and 6 from J; bases not matched to a gene: 6. The CDR3 has 15 residues. Germline V gene data show CDR1 as MGHRA and CDR2 as YSYEKL. In DNA, the CDR3 is TGCGCCAGCAGCCGAAGACAGGGGGCGAGTCAGCCCCAGCATTTT. This translates into CASSRRQGASQPQHF.

The rearrangement links TRBV5-4 to TRBJ2-2, with 7 bases fitting TRBD1. The CDR3 totals 18 residues. Germline assignment: CDR1 SGHNT and CDR2 YYREEE (reference sequence). V was pared by 4 bases and J by 5 bases, with 17 bases of the junction left unmatched. The CDR3 region is CASSPRQGRVGDTGELFF. For the CDR3, the DNA is TGTGCCAGCAGCCCAAGACAGGGTCGAGTCGGGGATACCGGGGAGCTGTTTTTT.

The rearrangement joins TRBV10-3 to TRBJ1-1; 10 bases agree with TRBD1. This CDR3 has 14 residues. Germline CDR1 reads ENHRY; CDR2 reads SYGVKD. V trimming: 6 bases; J trimming: 3 bases; junction bases outside the gene matches: 4. The DNA of the CDR3 is TGTGCCATCAGAGGGACAGGGGATCACACTGAAGCTTTCTTT. Translation gives CAIRGTGDHTEAFF.

This clone is a singleton in its sample. The gene calls are TRBV10-3 and TRBJ2-1, with 7 bases that match TRBD2. Losses at the gene ends were 8 bases for V and 7 bases for J; bases not matched to a gene: 8. The CDR3 covers 13 residues. Germline V gene data show CDR1 as ENHRY and CDR2 as SYGVKD. In DNA form, the CDR3 reads TGTGCCATCTTGATCGGGGGGTCGAATGAGCAGTTCTTC. Protein: CAILIGGSNEQFF.

This sequence joins TRBV30 and TRBJ2-3, with no clear D. Germline assignment: CDR1 GTSNPN and CDR2 SVGIG (reference sequence). V was trimmed by 2 bases and J by 4 bases, leaving 13 bases between them. The CDR3 runs 14 residues. CDR3 DNA: TGTGCCTGGAGTTTCCGCAAGGCGGCAGATACGCAGTATTTT. Translated: CAWSFRKAADTQYF.

This clone has a single count. This rearrangement joins TRBV9 to TRBJ1-2, with TRBD1 as a possible D gene (6 bases). V gave up 6 bases and J gave up 1 base, with 16 bases separating them. Germline V lookup: CDR1 SGDLS, CDR2 YYNGEE. The length of the CDR3 is 15 residues. The CDR3 loop is CASTAGAGYNYGYTF. The CDR3 bases are TGTGCCAGCACCGCGGGGGCGGGATATAACTATGGCTACACCTTC.

The chain links TRBV18 to TRBJ1-2; D remains unclear. V was cut by 4 bases and J by 3 bases, with 9 bases left in between. Germline CDR1 is KGHSH and CDR2 is LQKENI. CDR3 size: 13 residues. The CDR3: CASSHDSDYGYTF. DNA for the CDR3: TGTGCCAGCTCACACGACTCGGACTATGGCTACACCTTC. Full variable domain (remainder filled in from reference TRBV18 and TRBJ1-2): NAGVMQNPRHLVRRRGQEARLRCSPMKGHSHVYWYRQLPEEGLKFMVYLQKENIIDESGMPKERFSAEFPKEGPSILRIQQVVRGDSAAYFCASSHDSDYGYTFGSGTRLTVV.

The V gene is TRBV19, the J gene TRBJ2-7; 7 positions match TRBD1. CDR3 size: 14 residues. V trimming: 0 bases; J trimming: 1 base; junction bases outside the gene matches: 0. CDR1 and CDR2 (germline): LNHDA, SQIVND (reference sequence). CDR3: CASSIEQGSYEQYF. The CDR3, as DNA: TGTGCCAGTAGTATAGAACAGGGGTCCTACGAGCAGTACTTC.

The DNA of the CDR3 is TGCGCCAGCAGCTTGTCGGTATTGTCCGGCGGTAGCACTGAAGCTTTCTTT. Protein product: CASSLSVLSGGSTEAFF. The gene calls are TRBV5-1 and TRBJ1-1; D gene ambiguous. The germline CDR1 and CDR2 sequences are SGHRS and YFSETQ. Trimming pared 1 base from V and 4 bases from J, leaving 20 bases between. CDR3 length: 17 amino acids.

This chain links TRBV15 with TRBJ1-5, with D maybe TRBD1 (6 bases). CDR3 length: 20 amino acids. CDR1 and CDR2 (germline): LNHNV, YYDKDF (reference sequence). Trimming removed 0 bases from V and 2 bases from J, with 23 bases in between. CDR3 protein: CATSREQFVDRGRGNQPQHF. DNA for the CDR3: TGTGCCACCAGCAGAGAACAGTTCGTGGACCGGGGGCGCGGCAATCAGCCCCAGCATTTT.